This TCR beta chain is from a study of identical twins. Notes on the study in general: Zero-insertion findings could be partly confounded by invariant cells (MAIT and iNKT cells). Modeled out-of-frame TCR alpha sharing in monozygotic twins fell below observed levels. Fewer insertions were carried by abundant cord blood beta clonotypes, but none was seen in memory repertoires.

TCRdb reprocessed the 5' RACE reads with MiXCR, giving one entry per CDR3 protein. The table records roughly 710,000 distinct CDR3 sequences, around 6% of them present only once. This clonotype was seen repeatedly, ten times or more. As yet, its antigen is unknown. The CDR3 has 18 amino acids. In germline, CDR1 is LNHNV, CDR2 YYDKDF (reference sequence). With 3 bases clipped from V and 6 bases from J, the junction kept 15 bases outside the gene matches. In every case, the donor was a healthy Caucasian. The sequence derives from a man younger than 35 in good health. The source material was naive T cells sorted from blood. The chain has TRBV15 and TRBJ2-1, with 9 bases identical to TRBD2. CDR3 DNA: TGTGCCACCAGCAGGTATATCCAGACTAGCGGAGGGGTCAATGAGCAGTTCTTC. This gives the protein CATSRYIQTSGGVNEQFF.